The T cell receptor beta chain described here comes from a study of cytomegalovirus exposure and HLA in healthy donors. This clone was detected once. Its target is unknown. Broader study findings: Per published reports, the classifier diagnosed cytomegalovirus status with high specificity and sensitivity. TCR beta sequences reportedly predicted most subjects' HLA-A and HLA-B alleles accurately. Confirmation was obtained in vitro that a few CMV-associated chains are specific for CMV antigens.

V was trimmed by 0 bases and J by 7 bases, leaving 13 bases between them. The CDR3 is made up of 16 amino acids. Germline CDR1 and CDR2: MNHNY and SVGAGI (reference sequence). PCR primers comprised 60 Vbeta and 13 Jbeta primers. Sequenced by immunoSEQ multiplex PCR; TCRdb stores in-frame clones only, minus some. The sample lists over 150,000 clones; 80% were seen once. The chain couples TRBV6-6 to TRBJ1-6, with D unclear. This TCR derives from a human donor in good health. What was sequenced was PBMCs. CDR3 amino acids: CASSYSPGWENSPLHF. CDR3 DNA sequence: TGTGCCAGCAGTTACTCACCGGGTTGGGAGAATTCACCCCTCCACTTT.